There are a few counts of the clone carrying this T cell receptor beta chain. Its target is unknown. The record originates from a study of beta chain features in type 1 diabetes. As for the study in general: The study found patients and healthy donors alike in age, gender and cell yields.

V shed 1 base, J shed 13 bases, and the junction held 2 bases outside the gene matches. The CDR3 length is 12 residues. Germline-derived CDR1 and CDR2 are SEHNR and FQNEAQ (reference sequence). Purity exceeded 98% in all sorted populations. Study-level findings and limits: Naive, central memory and regulatory TCRB repertoires appeared more similar among patients than healthy donors.

All of the isolated RNA was reverse transcribed, so expressed TCRB transcripts were sequenced. Clones were read by immunoSEQ multiplex PCR, and TCRdb kept only the in-frame ones, dropping some. In the table there are approximately 38,000 clones, about 65% of which are singletons. The TCR was taken from a woman in her 30s in good health. The chain employs TRBV7-9 and TRBJ2-1, with TRBD1 identical over 9 bases. What was sequenced was Tregs from blood. The CDR3 spells CASSLGQGVQFF. The CDR3 DNA reads as TGTGCCAGCAGCTTAGGACAGGGGGTACAGTTCTTC.